The 21 T cell receptor beta chains reported below all come from one sample, sequenced in a study of shared clonotypes between healthy human individuals. The naive CD8 subset, CD45RO-negative cells positively selected for CCR7, excluded terminally differentiated effector memory CD45RA+ cells. Data came from immunoSEQ multiplex PCR; TCRdb stores just in-frame clones and leaves some out. The sample holds millions of clones, under 95% seen once. The sample was naive CD8+ T cells from PBMCs. The receptors stem from a man aged 18-30 years in good health. Some clones in this sample may be carry-over from other donors' samples.

Only a few counts were recorded for this clone. Other DNA sequences in the same sample also yield this CDR3. The gene calls are TRBV19 and TRBJ1-5; D possibly corresponds to TRBD1 (6 bases). The CDR3 loop spans 15 amino acids. Germline values: CDR1 LNHDA, CDR2 SQIVND (reference sequence). Trimming left V 2 bases short and J 1 base short, with 9 bases between. CDR3 sequence reads: CASSIWGASNQPQHF. The CDR3 DNA reads as TGTGCCAGTAGTATATGGGGGGCAAGCAATCAGCCCCAGCATTTT.

V gene TRBV10-3 combines with J gene TRBJ2-3; TRBD2 aligns across 16 bases. CDR1 and CDR2 (germline): ENHRY, SYGVKD. J gave up 0 bases and V 10 bases, and 10 bases lay outside the gene matches. This CDR3 spans 18 amino acids. CDR3 amino acids: CATLLGGLAGGSTDTQYF. The CDR3, as DNA: TGTGCCACCCTACTTGGGGGACTAGCGGGGGGGAGCACAGATACGCAGTATTTT.

The V gene is TRBV2, the J gene TRBJ2-7; TRBD1 matches 10 bases. CDR1 SNHLY and CDR2 FYNNEI come from the germline V gene. Unmatched junction bases numbered 10, after V lost 4 bases and J lost 7 bases. CDR3 length: 15 residues. The chain's CDR3 is CASSGRDRGSGEQYF. DNA for the CDR3: TGTGCCAGCAGTGGTCGGGACAGGGGATCAGGGGAGCAGTACTTC.

J is TRBJ2-5 and V is TRBV6-1; no reliable D call. V gave up 0 bases and J gave up 0 bases, with 17 bases separating them. The CDR3 covers 18 residues. Germline-derived CDR1 and CDR2 are MNHNS and SASEGT. CDR3 region: CASSEAITVSLYQETQYF. In DNA, the CDR3 is TGTGCCAGCAGTGAAGCGATTACGGTGAGCCTGTACCAAGAGACCCAGTACTTC.

A single count supports this clone. The V gene is TRBV5-4, the J gene TRBJ2-7; no firm D call. Trimming removed 2 bases at V and 1 base at J, with 7 bases between. CDR3 size: 13 residues. Per the germline V gene, CDR1 is SGHNT and CDR2 is YYREEE (reference sequence). CDR3 in DNA: TGTGCCAGCAGCTTCCGGCCGTCCTACGAGCAGTACTTC. It specifies CASSFRPSYEQYF.

CDR3 region: CASSLRVPLNTGELFF. The CDR3 DNA reads TGTGCCAGCAGCCTCCGGGTCCCCTTGAACACCGGGGAGCTGTTTTTT. The chain combines TRBV11-2 with TRBJ2-2, with D unresolved. CDR3 size: 16 residues. The ends were cut back, 5 bases at V and 1 base at J, with 14 bases in the middle. The germline CDR1 and CDR2 sequences are SGHAT and FQNNGV.

The chain employs TRBV6-1 and TRBJ2-1; 8 bases fit TRBD1. J lost 7 bases, V lost 2 bases, and 10 bases had no gene match. The CDR3 runs to 16 residues. CDR1 is MNHNS, CDR2 SASEGT, per germline. The CDR3 bases are TGTGCCAGCAGTGAAACTCCCTGGCAGGGGGCAAATGAGCAGTTCTTC. The encoded protein is CASSETPWQGANEQFF.

The chain links TRBV11-2 to TRBJ2-7; D gene ambiguous. The CDR3 length is 14 residues. V was trimmed by 3 bases and J by 3 bases, leaving 12 bases between them. Germline V gives CDR1 SGHAT, CDR2 FQNNGV. The CDR3: CASSFVSGLYEQYF. CDR3 sequence (DNA): TGTGCCAGCAGCTTTGTGTCGGGCCTCTACGAGCAGTACTTC. The whole variable domain, filled in from reference TRBV11-2 and TRBJ2-7, reads EAGVAQSPRYKIIEKRQSVAFWCNPISGHATLYWYQQILGQGPKLLIQFQNNGVVDDSQLPKDRFSAERLKGVDSTLKIQPAKLEDSAVYLCASSFVSGLYEQYFGPGTRLTVT.

The chain couples TRBV11-3 to TRBJ2-3; D not certain. The V gene's germline CDR1 is SGHNT and CDR2 YENEEA. This CDR3 region has 17 residues. Deletions cut 1 base from V and 3 bases from J, with 17 bases between. The CDR3 DNA follows: TGTGCCAGCAGCTTAGGCCCTGGCGATCCAGTTACAGATACGCAGTATTTT. Its translation: CASSLGPGDPVTDTQYF.

V usage is TRBV5-4 and J usage is TRBJ2-7; D is perhaps TRBD1 or TRBD2 (5 bases each). CDR1 is SGHNT, CDR2 YYREEE, per germline (reference sequence). Trimming took off 4 bases at V and 2 bases at J, with 13 bases between the two ends. The CDR3 totals 14 residues. CDR3 amino acids: CASSIWGGPYEQYF. The CDR3 DNA follows: TGTGCCAGCAGCATTTGGGGCGGGCCCTACGAGCAGTACTTC.

The rearrangement links TRBV6-6 to TRBJ1-2; TRBD1 agrees at 7 bases. Germline trimming cut 4 bases from V and 4 bases from J; bases unmatched to any gene: 9. CDR3 length: 15 amino acids. Per germline, CDR1 MNHNY and CDR2 SVGAGI (reference sequence). CDR3 in amino acids: CASSSEGQMLYGYTF. The CDR3 DNA reads as TGTGCCAGCAGTTCGGAGGGACAGATGCTCTATGGCTACACCTTC.

The chain recombines TRBV28 with TRBJ2-5; possible D gene TRBD2, 5 bases. The V gene's germline CDR1 is MDHEN and CDR2 SYDVKM. This CDR3 contains 14 residues. The V gene lost 7 bases and the J gene lost 3 bases, with 15 bases spanning the gap. This CDR3 is CASNRGPLKETQYF. CDR3 bases: TGTGCCAGCAACCGGGGTCCACTTAAAGAGACCCAGTACTTC. Filled out from reference TRBV28 and TRBJ2-5, the complete variable domain reads DVKVTQSSRYLVKRTGEKVFLECVQDMDHENMFWYRQDPGLGLRLIYFSYDVKMKEKGDIPEGYSVSREKKERFSLILESASTNQTSMYLCASNRGPLKETQYFGPGTRLLVL.

The genes are TRBV6-5 and TRBJ1-5; TRBD1 is a possible D gene (5 bases). CDR1 and CDR2 from the germline V gene are MNHEY and SVGAGI. The CDR3 length is 15 residues. V gave up 10 bases and J gave up 1 base, with 17 bases separating them. CDR3 protein: CATLPGAESNQPQHF. The CDR3 coding sequence is TGTGCCACCCTTCCTGGGGCCGAGAGCAATCAGCCCCAGCATTTT.

J is TRBJ1-2 and V is TRBV11-2; D is undetermined. The V gene's germline CDR1 is SGHAT and CDR2 FQNNGV. Trimming took off 4 bases at V and 0 bases at J, with 15 bases between the two ends. The length of the CDR3 is 16 residues. CDR3 residues: CASSSSPILANYGYTF. CDR3 DNA: TGTGCCAGCAGCTCTTCCCCCATTTTAGCTAACTATGGCTACACCTTC. Using reference TRBV11-2 and TRBJ1-2 for the parts outside the CDR3, the full variable domain is EAGVAQSPRYKIIEKRQSVAFWCNPISGHATLYWYQQILGQGPKLLIQFQNNGVVDDSQLPKDRFSAERLKGVDSTLKIQPAKLEDSAVYLCASSSSPILANYGYTFGSGTRLTVV.

The V and J genes are TRBV5-1 and TRBJ1-3; D perhaps matches TRBD1 (5 bases). Germline lookup yields CDR1 SGHRS and CDR2 YFSETQ. V was shortened by 0 bases and J by 0 bases, with 10 bases between the two germline ends. The CDR3 consists of 16 residues. CDR3 coding DNA: TGCGCCAGCAGCTTGGAGGGGTCCGACTCTGGAAACACCATATATTTT. Protein product: CASSLEGSDSGNTIYF.

The chain employs TRBV6-1 and TRBJ2-6, with D possibly being TRBD1 (6 bases). The CDR3 sequence is 15 residues long. Trimming removed 10 bases from V and 0 bases from J, with 13 bases in between. CDR1 and CDR2 from the germline V gene are MNHNS and SASEGT. CDR3 residues: CAITTGYSGANVLTF. CDR3 nucleotide sequence: TGTGCCATCACGACAGGATACTCTGGGGCCAACGTCCTGACTTTC.

This clone was seen only a few times. The CDR3 sequence is CASSPSPGANEKLFF. The CDR3 bases are TGTGCCAGCAGCCCATCGCCGGGAGCTAATGAAAAACTGTTTTTT. The rearrangement uses TRBV9 and TRBJ1-4; D is undetermined. V was pared by 4 bases and J by 3 bases, with 13 bases between. This CDR3 region has 15 residues. Germline loops: CDR1 SGDLS, CDR2 YYNGEE.

This chain links TRBV29-1 with TRBJ2-5; no clear D gene. Trimming pared 1 base from V and 7 bases from J, leaving 13 bases between. CDR1 and CDR2 from the germline V gene are SQVTM and ANQGSEA. The CDR3 contains 13 residues. The CDR3 loop is CSVEGLRLGTQYF. DNA of the CDR3: TGCAGCGTTGAAGGACTTAGGTTAGGGACCCAGTACTTC.

V is TRBV30 and J is TRBJ1-3; 7 bases map to TRBD1. Germline CDR1 GTSNPN, CDR2 SVGIG (reference sequence). J gave up 2 bases and V 2 bases, and 6 bases lay outside the gene matches. CDR3 length equals 15 residues. DNA of the CDR3: TGTGCCTGGAGTCCCGGGACAGCAGCTGGAAACACCATATATTTT. It is translated as CAWSPGTAAGNTIYF.

This rearrangement joins TRBV4-1 to TRBJ1-4; TRBD1 is a possible D gene (5 bases). V was shortened by 1 base and J by 8 bases, with 14 bases between the two germline ends. Germline CDR1 reads MGHRA; CDR2 reads YSYEKL. The CDR3 has 15 residues. For the CDR3, the DNA is TGCGCCAGCAGCCAAGTCCCAGGGCGTCGGGAAAAACTGTTTTTT. It codes for CASSQVPGRREKLFF.

The chain employs TRBV9 and TRBJ2-7; TRBD2 matches 8 bases. With V trimmed by 1 base and J by 5 bases, 5 bases remained unmatched. Germline loops: CDR1 SGDLS, CDR2 YYNGEE. This CDR3 is 14 amino acids long. For the CDR3, the DNA is TGTGCCAGCAGCGTATACGGGAGGGCTGACGAGCAGTACTTC. Its translation: CASSVYGRADEQYF.